A selection of T cell receptor beta chains follows, all from one sample in a study of a mutant IDH1 vaccine in newly diagnosed glioma. These TCRs' antigens remain unknown. Here immunoSEQ multiplex PCR was the method, and the copy in TCRdb shows in-frame clones only, minus some. This table holds approximately 50,000 clones, around 90% found once. The input for sequencing was PBMCs, taken from a glioma patient whose treatment included an IDH1 peptide vaccine. These receptors all stem from a woman aged 40 to 50 with glioma. Both conserved end residues are part of each CDR3. D genes are given only for firm matches. Clone size, where shown, is once, few, many, or a class for clones that have expanded.

abundance,j_gene,v_gene,d_gene,CDR3aa,CDR3nt
.,TRBJ1-3,TRBV7-9,.,CASSLGGAGNTIYF,TGTGCCAGCAGCTTAGGTGGGGCTGGAAACACCATATATTTT
.,TRBJ1-1,TRBV5-1,.,CASSLGVEAFF,TGCGCCAGCAGCTTGGGGGTGGAAGCTTTCTTT
.,TRBJ2-7,TRBV18,TRBD2,CASSPLLQRGGPLPYEQYF,TGTGCCAGCTCACCACTGCTGCAGCGGGGGGGCCCACTTCCCTACGAGCAGTACTTC
.,TRBJ1-1,TRBV11-2,TRBD1,CASSFDRVEAFF,TGTGCCAGCAGCTTCGACAGGGTTGAAGCTTTCTTT
.,TRBJ2-1,TRBV27,.,CASSLGGYKVNEQFF,TGTGCCAGCAGTTTAGGTGGATACAAAGTCAATGAGCAGTTCTTC
once,TRBJ1-2,TRBV6-5,TRBD1,CASSYTNRGVRGYTF,TGTGCCAGCAGTTACACAAACAGGGGAGTACGTGGCTACACCTTC
.,TRBJ2-2,TRBV7-2,.,CASIEDPAGEAGELFF,TGTGCCAGCATCGAAGACCCCGCGGGCGAGGCCGGGGAGCTGTTTTTT
.,TRBJ2-3,TRBV7-2,.,CASGLDTQYF,TGTGCCAGCGGATTGGATACGCAGTATTTT
.,TRBJ2-1,TRBV15,.,CATSRAGGGGEQFF,TGTGCCACCAGCAGAGCAGGGGGGGGAGGAGAGCAGTTCTTC
few,TRBJ2-7,TRBV28,TRBD2,CASSLWLAGGEQYF,TGTGCCAGCAGTTTATGGCTAGCGGGCGGTGAGCAGTACTTC
.,TRBJ1-3,TRBV30,TRBD1,CAGTGVSGNTIYF,TGTGCCGGGACAGGAGTCTCTGGAAACACCATATATTTT
.,TRBJ1-1,TRBV5-8,.,CASSLLRYRNTEAFF,TGTGCCAGCAGCTTATTGAGGTACAGGAACACTGAAGCTTTCTTT
.,TRBJ2-1,TRBV1,.,CTSSQPRQGGEQFF,TGCACCAGCAGCCAACCCAGACAGGGAGGTGAGCAGTTCTTC
.,TRBJ2-3,TRBV18,TRBD2,CASSPKAGLTDTQYF,TGTGCCAGCTCACCTAAAGCGGGGCTCACAGATACGCAGTATTTT
.,TRBJ2-7,TRBV5-6,.,CASSTGGGDEQYF,TGTGCCAGCAGCACTGGTGGGGGCGACGAGCAGTACTTC
.,TRBJ2-7,TRBV6-1,.,CASTGDFTPQYF,TGTGCCAGCACCGGTGACTTCACCCCCCAGTACTTC
.,TRBJ2-7,TRBV10-1,.,CAIQGYEQYF,TGCGCCATACAGGGTTACGAGCAGTACTTC
.,TRBJ2-3,TRBV18,.,CASSELEVARGADTQYF,TGTGCCAGCTCAGAGTTGGAGGTCGCTCGCGGCGCAGATACGCAGTATTTT
.,TRBJ2-3,TRBV18,.,CASSPQTDTQYF,TGTGCCAGCTCACCACAAACAGATACGCAGTATTTT
.,TRBJ2-1,TRBV2,.,CASSEGGGYNEQFF,TGTGCCAGCAGTGAGGGTGGGGGTTACAATGAGCAGTTCTTC
once,TRBJ2-4,TRBV4-3,TRBD2,CASSQDVGLAGQNIQYF,TGCGCCAGCAGCCAAGATGTCGGACTAGCGGGGCAAAACATTCAGTACTTC
.,TRBJ1-5,TRBV7-9,TRBD1,CASSLNRGDRIRQPQHF,TGTGCCAGCAGCTTAAACCGGGGGGACAGGATTAGGCAGCCCCAGCATTTT
.,TRBJ1-5,TRBV5-6,TRBD1,CASSQGGYYQPQHF,TGTGCCAGCAGCCAGGGGGGCTATTATCAGCCCCAGCATTTT
.,TRBJ1-2,TRBV6-4,.,CASRETDTGEEYGYTF,TGTGCCAGCAGGGAAACTGATACCGGGGAGGAGTATGGCTACACCTTC
.,TRBJ1-1,TRBV5-4,.,CASSLAENTEAFF,TGTGCCAGCAGCTTGGCCGAGAACACTGAAGCTTTCTTT
.,TRBJ1-6,TRBV15,.,CATSREDPGTLHF,TGTGCCACCAGCAGAGAGGACCCCGGCACCCTCCACTTT
.,TRBJ1-1,TRBV6-5,.,CASSYAGSEAFF,TGTGCCAGCAGTTACGCGGGATCGGAAGCTTTCTTT
.,TRBJ1-1,TRBV4-1,.,CASSHPGMTEAFF,TGCGCCAGCAGCCACCCAGGGATGACTGAAGCTTTCTTT
.,TRBJ2-3,TRBV5-1,.,CASSAGLRGPSTDTQYF,TGCGCCAGCAGCGCTGGTCTTCGGGGGCCAAGCACAGATACGCAGTATTTT
.,TRBJ2-1,TRBV2,TRBD1,CASRDRGNEQFF,TGTGCCAGCCGGGACAGGGGCAATGAGCAGTTCTTC
.,TRBJ1-4,TRBV6-6,.,CASSYQGREDEKLFF,TGTGCCAGCAGTTACCAGGGGCGCGAGGATGAAAAACTGTTTTTT
.,TRBJ2-7,TRBV5-1,TRBD2,CASSLWAGVGNEQYF,TGCGCCAGCAGCTTGTGGGCGGGAGTGGGGAACGAGCAGTACTTC
.,TRBJ2-7,TRBV30,.,CAWSVSWRVYEQYF,TGTGCCTGGAGTGTTTCTTGGAGAGTCTACGAGCAGTACTTC
.,TRBJ2-1,TRBV5-1,TRBD2,CASSGGSLSSYNEQFF,TGCGCCAGCAGCGGCGGGAGCCTCAGCTCCTACAATGAGCAGTTCTTC
few,TRBJ1-1,TRBV28,.,CASSQGWREAFF,TGTGCCAGCAGCCAAGGGTGGCGTGAAGCTTTCTTT
.,TRBJ1-6,TRBV7-2,.,CASSLDGGYRSPLHF,TGTGCCAGCAGCTTAGATGGGGGCTATAGATCACCCCTCCACTTT
.,TRBJ1-1,TRBV6-5,.,CASSLSGNTEAFF,TGTGCCAGCAGCCTTAGCGGGAACACTGAAGCTTTCTTT
.,TRBJ2-7,TRBV27,.,CASSPRGGVLAPEQYF,TGTGCCAGCAGCCCACGGGGTGGGGTCCTGGCCCCCGAGCAGTACTTC
few,TRBJ1-1,TRBV12-5,TRBD1,CASGPNPGQGKNTEAFF,TGTGCTAGTGGCCCCAACCCCGGACAGGGGAAGAACACTGAAGCTTTCTTT
once,TRBJ2-7,TRBV2,.,CASSGPYEQYF,TGTGCCAGCAGTGGTCCCTACGAGCAGTACTTC
.,TRBJ2-2,TRBV11-1,.,CASSALERVPGELFF,TGTGCCAGCAGCGCCCTAGAGAGGGTCCCCGGGGAGCTGTTTTTT
once,TRBJ2-7,TRBV6-5,TRBD1,CASRDRVASYEQYF,TGTGCCAGCCGAGACAGGGTGGCTTCCTACGAGCAGTACTTC
.,TRBJ1-1,TRBV7-8,.,CASSLASGNTEAFF,TGTGCCAGCAGCTTAGCTAGCGGGAACACTGAAGCTTTCTTT
.,TRBJ1-2,TRBV5-1,.,CASSLVQTGGYTF,TGCGCCAGCAGCTTGGTACAGACTGGTGGCTACACCTTC
.,TRBJ1-1,TRBV10-1,.,CASSERYGANTEAFF,TGCGCCAGCAGTGAGAGGTACGGGGCGAACACTGAAGCTTTCTTT
.,TRBJ1-2,TRBV29-1,TRBD1,CSVDGGQGIYGYTF,TGCAGCGTTGATGGGGGACAGGGGATCTATGGCTACACCTTC
.,TRBJ2-5,TRBV15,TRBD1,CATSRAGTGAETQYF,TGTGCCACCAGCAGAGCGGGGACAGGGGCAGAGACCCAGTACTTC
once,TRBJ2-3,TRBV9,TRBD1,CASSGNRGFRTDTQYF,TGTGCCAGCAGCGGTAACAGGGGGTTCCGCACAGATACGCAGTATTTT
.,TRBJ2-3,TRBV6-5,TRBD2,CASSRKGLAVDTQYF,TGTGCCAGCAGCCGAAAGGGACTAGCGGTAGATACGCAGTATTTT
.,TRBJ2-6,TRBV6-1,.,CASSGQLLFSGANVLTF,TGTGCCAGCAGTGGGCAGCTCCTATTCTCTGGGGCCAACGTCCTGACTTTC
once,TRBJ2-3,TRBV5-1,.,CEEGGRTDTQYF,TGCGAAGAGGGGGGCAGGACAGATACGCAGTATTTT
.,TRBJ2-7,TRBV6-6,TRBD1,CASSYSRDRASYEQYF,TGTGCCAGCAGTTACTCTCGTGACAGGGCCTCCTACGAGCAGTACTTC
.,TRBJ2-3,TRBV19,TRBD2,CASSITGTAGGPDTQYF,TGTGCCAGTAGTATCACGGGGACTGCGGGGGGCCCGGATACGCAGTATTTT
.,TRBJ1-2,TRBV11-2,TRBD1,CATLKEGANYGYTF,TGTGCCACCCTGAAGGAGGGGGCAAACTATGGCTACACCTTC